The 22 T cell receptor beta chains given below trace back to one sample, sequenced in a study of blood T cell repertoires in COVID-19. Here immunoSEQ multiplex PCR was the method, and the copy in TCRdb shows in-frame clones only, minus some. The sample shows roughly 500,000 clones, more than 85% of them seen only once. The material sequenced was PBMCs or T cells enriched from blood (not recorded which). These receptors all come from an older woman who had recovered from COVID-19.

CDR3 in amino acids: CASSQDSGEPNYGYTF. As DNA, the CDR3 is TGCGCCAGCAGCCAAGATTCGGGAGAGCCCAACTATGGCTACACCTTC. This sequence joins TRBV4-1 and TRBJ1-2; D gene uncertain. The CDR3 is 16 residues long. Germline V CDR1 and CDR2: MGHRA, YSYEKL. Trimming cost V 0 bases and J 2 bases, with 13 bases left between them.

This clone was found a few times. This rearrangement joins TRBV19 to TRBJ2-6; the match to TRBD1 covers 7 bases. The CDR3 totals 15 residues. The ends lost 6 bases at V and 0 bases at J; junction bases unmatched: 2. Germline V gene lookup returns CDR1 LNHDA and CDR2 SQIVND (reference sequence). CDR3 sequence reads: CASRGQISGANVLTF. The CDR3 DNA sequence: TGTGCCAGTAGGGGACAGATCTCTGGGGCCAACGTCCTGACTTTC.

This sequence joins TRBV2 and TRBJ1-3; D gene uncertain. The CDR3 is 12 residues long. The V gene's germline CDR1 is SNHLY and CDR2 FYNNEI. V was trimmed by 6 bases and J by 8 bases, leaving 11 bases between them. CDR3 protein: CASRGGSDTIYF. The CDR3 coding sequence is TGTGCCAGCAGGGGAGGGTCCGACACCATATATTTT. Full variable domain (rest looked up from reference TRBV2 and TRBJ1-3): EPEVTQTPSHQVTQMGQEVILRCVPISNHLYFYWYRQILGQKVEFLVSFYNNEISEKSEIFDDQFSVERPDGSNFTLKIRSTKLEDSAMYFCASRGGSDTIYFGEGSWLTVV.

The sample holds a few counts of this clone. The chain is built from TRBV7-9 and TRBJ2-7; D gene uncertain. CDR3 size: 11 residues. V dropped 5 bases and J dropped 4 bases, with 6 bases sitting between them. CDR1 and CDR2 (germline): SEHNR, FQNEAQ (reference sequence). The CDR3 sequence is CASSPQYEQYF. CDR3 in DNA: TGTGCCAGCAGCCCTCAGTACGAGCAGTACTTC.

The chain recombines TRBV4-1 with TRBJ1-1, with D possibly being TRBD1 (6 bases). The length of the CDR3 is 15 residues. Trimming left V 1 base short and J 0 bases short, with 9 bases between. Germline CDR1 and CDR2: MGHRA and YSYEKL. As DNA, the CDR3 is TGCGCCAGCAGCCAAGTAGGACAGTTGAACACTGAAGCTTTCTTT. Encoded protein: CASSQVGQLNTEAFF.

This clone was seen a few times. V gene TRBV4-1 combines with J gene TRBJ1-2; D is unresolved. This CDR3 is 15 amino acids long. Germline loops: CDR1 MGHRA, CDR2 YSYEKL. V was cut by 2 bases and J by 7 bases, with 17 bases left in between. CDR3 nucleotides: TGCGCCAGCAGCCAATTCTGGGGAGGAGTTAGTGGCTACACCTTC. This encodes CASSQFWGGVSGYTF.

The gene calls are TRBV5-1 and TRBJ1-2, with TRBD1 matching 7 bases. The junction had 12 bases not matched to a gene; V was cut back by 4 bases and J by 6 bases. The CDR3 runs 15 residues. Germline CDR1 is SGHRS and CDR2 is YFSETQ. The CDR3 is CASSRDSSPYNGYTF. CDR3 in DNA: TGCGCCAGCAGCCGGGACAGTAGCCCTTATAATGGCTACACCTTC.

The chain recombines TRBV5-3 with TRBJ2-7; 8 nucleotides line up with TRBD1. TRBV5-3 is marked as an open reading frame, function uncertain. The V and J ends lost 1 base and 2 bases, in that order; junction bases with no gene match: 11. This CDR3 comprises 17 residues. The CDR3 DNA is TGTGCCAGAAGCTTGATAGGGTTTGGGGACAGGCCCTACGAGCAGTACGTC. Its translation: CARSLIGFGDRPYEQYV.

The chain is built from TRBV15 and TRBJ1-3; the match to TRBD1 covers 9 bases. Germline V gene lookup returns CDR1 LNHNV and CDR2 YYDKDF (reference sequence). Trimming removed 2 bases from V and 6 bases from J; junction bases left unmatched: 2. This CDR3 comprises 14 residues. CDR3 in amino acids: CATSRRTGVNTIYF. In nucleotides, the CDR3 is TGTGCCACCAGCAGAAGGACAGGGGTAAACACCATATATTTT.

The chain recombines TRBV2 with TRBJ2-1, with TRBD1 as a possible D gene (5 bases). Germline CDR1 reads SNHLY; CDR2 reads FYNNEI. Trimming removed 7 bases at V and 8 bases at J, with 15 bases between. This CDR3 spans 13 amino acids. Written as DNA, the CDR3 is TGTGCCAGCATGCCCCAGGGAAACGATGAGCAGTTCTTC. The encoded protein is CASMPQGNDEQFF.

This chain connects TRBV5-6 to TRBJ2-2; 9 nucleotides line up with TRBD1. J gave up 5 bases and V 0 bases, and 2 bases lay outside the gene matches. The V gene's germline CDR1 is SGHDT and CDR2 YYEEEE. The CDR3 is made up of 15 amino acids. CDR3 loop: CASSLGTGATGELFF. The CDR3 bases are TGTGCCAGCAGCTTGGGGACAGGGGCTACCGGGGAGCTGTTTTTT.

The rearrangement links TRBV7-2 to TRBJ2-1, with TRBD2 matching 9 bases. The ends lost 3 bases at V and 1 base at J; junction bases unmatched: 1. In germline, CDR1 is SGHTA, CDR2 FQGNSA. The CDR3 totals 15 residues. Written as DNA, the CDR3 is TGTGCCAGCAGCTTTAGCGGGGGTTCCTACAATGAGCAGTTCTTC. Translated: CASSFSGGSYNEQFF.

The gene calls are TRBV19 and TRBJ1-1, with D unclear. This CDR3 spans 13 amino acids. V gave up 6 bases and J gave up 7 bases, with 15 bases separating them. Germline V gene lookup returns CDR1 LNHDA and CDR2 SQIVND (reference sequence). In nucleotides, the CDR3 is TGTGCCAGTAGGGCGAGAGGGAATGATGAAGCTTTCTTT. Its translation is CASRARGNDEAFF.

V and J are TRBV5-4 and TRBJ2-1; TRBD2 might be the D (6 bases). Germline CDR1 is SGHNT and CDR2 is YYREEE (reference sequence). Trimming took off 4 bases at V and 6 bases at J, with 14 bases between the two ends. This CDR3 is 14 amino acids long. The CDR3 sequence is CASSPPGVANEQFF. The CDR3 DNA sequence: TGTGCCAGCAGCCCACCGGGGGTCGCCAATGAGCAGTTCTTC.

CDR3 nucleotides: TGTGCCAGCAGTTTGGGAGGCAGTCTTAATAATTCACCCCTCCACTTT. Its translation is CASSLGGSLNNSPLHF. The chain combines TRBV28 with TRBJ1-6; D is ambiguous. Between the trimmed V and J ends, which lost 3 bases and 5 bases, there was a span of 14 bases. In germline, CDR1 is MDHEN, CDR2 SYDVKM. This CDR3 is built from 16 residues.

The rearrangement links TRBV5-4 to TRBJ1-1; weak D call: TRBD1 (6 bases). The CDR3 consists of 13 residues. Germline values: CDR1 SGHNT, CDR2 YYREEE (reference sequence). V dropped 10 bases and J dropped 7 bases, with 20 bases sitting between them. The CDR3 spells CAGNRVGASEAFF. The CDR3, as DNA: TGTGCCGGGAACAGGGTTGGGGCTAGTGAAGCTTTCTTT.

This chain joins TRBV10-3 and TRBJ1-1; D possibly corresponds to TRBD1 (5 bases). The CDR3 sequence is 14 residues long. Germline V gene data show CDR1 as ENHRY and CDR2 as SYGVKD. Between the trimmed V and J ends, which lost 7 bases and 1 base, there was a span of 13 bases. CDR3 region: CAINAGTSNTEAFF. The CDR3, as DNA: TGTGCCATCAACGCCGGGACTTCGAACACTGAAGCTTTCTTT.

The genes are TRBV7-9 and TRBJ2-2, with 13 nucleotides matching TRBD2. This CDR3 is 17 amino acids long. The trim removed 5 bases at V and 0 bases at J, leaving 3 bases unmatched. Germline V gene sequence: CDR1 SEHNR, CDR2 FQNEAQ (reference sequence). CDR3 in amino acids: CASSPGLAGSNTGELFF. CDR3 sequence (DNA): TGTGCCAGCAGCCCGGGACTAGCGGGGTCGAACACCGGGGAGCTGTTTTTT.

This clone has a handful of counts. This chain links TRBV29-1 with TRBJ1-5; 9 nucleotides match TRBD1. This CDR3 spans 15 amino acids. Trimming cost V 6 bases and J 2 bases; bases outside gene matches: 8. Germline V gives CDR1 SQVTM, CDR2 ANQGSEA. In DNA form, the CDR3 reads TGCAGCGTAGTCACAGGGGGCTCTGGCAATCAGCCCCAGCATTTT. Protein: CSVVTGGSGNQPQHF.

The chain carries TRBV5-1 and TRBJ1-5; no clear D gene. Trimming pared 0 bases from V and 5 bases from J, leaving 6 bases between. The CDR3 is 13 residues long. Germline V lookup: CDR1 SGHRS, CDR2 YFSETQ. CDR3 region: CASSLDSYQPQHF. In DNA form, the CDR3 reads TGCGCCAGCAGCTTGGACAGCTATCAGCCCCAGCATTTT.

The J gene is TRBJ2-7, the V gene TRBV6-5; tentative D call: TRBD1 (7 bases). CDR3 length equals 15 residues. V was cut by 2 bases and J by 2 bases, with 13 bases left in between. Germline V gene sequence: CDR1 MNHEY, CDR2 SVGAGI. The DNA of the CDR3 is TGTGCCAGCAGTTACCAGGGGGGCCAAACCTACGAGCAGTACTTC. Protein: CASSYQGGQTYEQYF.

This rearrangement joins TRBV28 to TRBJ2-5; 8 bases line up with TRBD2. This CDR3 comprises 16 residues. Germline-derived CDR1 and CDR2 are MDHEN and SYDVKM. V trimming: 3 bases; J trimming: 6 bases; junction bases outside the gene matches: 12. The CDR3 DNA reads TGTGCCAGCAGTTTCTCGGGAGGGTCGTGGGGGCAGACCCAGTACTTC. This translates into CASSFSGGSWGQTQYF.